These 4 T cell receptor beta chains originate from one sample sequenced in a study of T cell changes during pregnancy in multiple sclerosis. TCRdb keeps only in-frame clones here, not all; method: immunoSEQ multiplex PCR. This sample has 30,000 to 35,000 clones, with about 90% found just once. This specimen was CD8+ T cells from peripheral blood mononuclear cells, taken after pregnancy. These receptors were obtained from a female donor with multiple sclerosis, enrolled in a pregnancy study.

The chain has TRBV7-9 and TRBJ1-6, with D perhaps TRBD1 (6 bases). With 5 bases removed from V and 14 bases from J, the gap between germline ends came to 16 bases. There are 13 residues in the CDR3. Germline-derived CDR1 and CDR2 are SEHNR and FQNEAQ (reference sequence). The CDR3 bases are TGTGCCAGCAGCCGGGGTGGACAGACTTCCCTCCACTTT. The encoded protein is CASSRGGQTSLHF.

V usage is TRBV7-2 and J usage is TRBJ1-5; TRBD1 matches at 9 bases. From germline, CDR1 is SGHTA and CDR2 FQGNSA. The V segment lost 6 bases and the J segment 5 bases; nucleotides outside the gene matches: 8. The CDR3 totals 15 residues. CDR3 loop: CASSYWTGVDQPQHF. The CDR3 DNA is TGTGCCAGCAGTTATTGGACAGGGGTAGATCAGCCCCAGCATTTT.

This chain connects TRBV6-1 to TRBJ2-1; 9 bases are shared with TRBD2. V dropped 11 bases and J dropped 4; count of bases not matched to a gene: 6. From germline, CDR1 is MNHNS and CDR2 SASEGT. The CDR3 consists of 13 residues. This CDR3 is CAGQRGDYNEQFF. The CDR3 region has the DNA TGTGCCGGGCAGCGGGGGGATTACAATGAGCAGTTCTTC.

The V gene is TRBV27, the J gene TRBJ2-1; a possible D gene is TRBD2 (6 bases). Germline CDR1 MNHEY, CDR2 SMNVEV (reference sequence). V lost 4 bases and J lost 3, with 13 bases in between. This CDR3 has 15 residues. The CDR3 sequence: CASSSTGDFYNEQFF. Written as DNA, the CDR3 is TGTGCCAGCAGTTCCACGGGGGACTTCTACAATGAGCAGTTCTTC.